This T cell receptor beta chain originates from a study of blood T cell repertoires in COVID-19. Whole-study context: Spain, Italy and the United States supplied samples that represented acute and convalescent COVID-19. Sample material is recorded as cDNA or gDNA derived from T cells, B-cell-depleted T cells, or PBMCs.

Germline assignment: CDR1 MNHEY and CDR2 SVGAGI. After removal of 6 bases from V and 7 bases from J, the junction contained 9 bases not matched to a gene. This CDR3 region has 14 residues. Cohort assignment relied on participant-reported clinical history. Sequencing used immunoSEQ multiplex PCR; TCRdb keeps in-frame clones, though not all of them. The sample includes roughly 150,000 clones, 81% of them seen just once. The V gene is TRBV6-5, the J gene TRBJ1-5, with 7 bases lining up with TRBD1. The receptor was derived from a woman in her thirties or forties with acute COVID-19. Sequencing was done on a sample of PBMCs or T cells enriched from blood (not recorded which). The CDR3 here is CASRRGQQPQPQHF. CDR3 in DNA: TGTGCCAGCAGGAGGGGGCAGCAGCCCCAGCCCCAGCATTTT.